One and the same sample provided the 14 T cell receptor beta chains below, sequenced in a study of blood T cell repertoires in COVID-19. Profiling relied on immunoSEQ multiplex PCR, and the TCRdb table lists in-frame clones only, not all of them. The sample shows 250,000 or so clones, 80% to 90% of them seen only once. Sequenced: PBMCs or T cells enriched from blood (not recorded which). Receptors were obtained from a woman in her forties who had been exposed to COVID-19.

The chain uses TRBV2 and TRBJ1-2, with no clear D. Germline CDR1 reads SNHLY; CDR2 reads FYNNEI. V shed 7 bases and J shed 6 bases, with 15 bases lying between them. This CDR3 comprises 13 residues. CDR3 amino acids: CASIGGGENGYTF. CDR3 bases: TGTGCCAGCATAGGCGGCGGGGAAAATGGCTACACCTTC.

The chain links TRBV27 to TRBJ1-2; 7 bases map to TRBD1. The length of the CDR3 is 17 residues. CDR1 and CDR2 from the germline V gene are MNHEY and SMNVEV (reference sequence). The junction had 15 bases not matched to a gene; V was cut back by 4 bases and J by 4 bases. CDR3 in amino acids: CASSSYGGAGGTYGYTF. CDR3 coding DNA: TGTGCCAGCAGTTCCTACGGGGGGGCAGGGGGGACCTATGGCTACACCTTC.

The chain recombines TRBV19 with TRBJ1-4; no clear D gene. The V and J ends lost 6 bases and 12 bases respectively, with 14 bases between them. The germline CDR1 and CDR2 sequences are LNHDA and SQIVND (reference sequence). This CDR3 comprises 12 residues. The CDR3 spells CASRTETRELFF. In nucleotides, the CDR3 is TGTGCCAGTAGGACCGAAACGAGGGAACTGTTTTTT.

This chain connects TRBV9 to TRBJ2-4; 12 positions match TRBD2. The CDR3 runs 15 residues. V lost 1 base, J lost 7 bases, and 3 bases stayed unmatched. Germline V gives CDR1 SGDLS, CDR2 YYNGEE. The CDR3 DNA is TGTGCCAGCAGCGTAACTAGCGGGGGGAATAACATTCAGTACTTC. Its protein is CASSVTSGGNNIQYF.

This clone was found once. This chain links TRBV30 with TRBJ2-1, with 7 nucleotides matching TRBD2. The CDR3 spans 12 residues. Trimming removed 5 bases from V and 7 bases from J; junction bases left unmatched: 5. Germline values: CDR1 GTSNPN, CDR2 SVGIG (reference sequence). The CDR3 nucleotides read TGTGCCTGGTGCCGTAGCGGGAATGAGCAGTTCTTC. It encodes CAWCRSGNEQFF.

The chain uses TRBV13 and TRBJ2-3, with no clear D. This CDR3 is 16 amino acids long. Looked up from germline, CDR1 is PRHDT and CDR2 is FYEKMQ (reference sequence). Trimming pared 1 base from V and 2 bases from J, leaving 13 bases between. In DNA, the CDR3 is TGTGCCAGCAGCTTAGCTGCCGACACTCCCACAGATACGCAGTATTTT. Translated, it gives CASSLAADTPTDTQYF.

The chain has TRBV11-1 and TRBJ1-1; D gene uncertain. This CDR3 comprises 14 residues. Germline V lookup: CDR1 SGHAT, CDR2 FQDESV (reference sequence). The V end was cut by 1 base, the J end by 0 bases, with 6 bases between. Here the CDR3 DNA reads TGTGCCAGCAGCTTAGGACTCTTGAACACTGAAGCTTTCTTT. It encodes CASSLGLLNTEAFF.

The V gene is TRBV2, the J gene TRBJ1-1; D gene ambiguous. The ends were cut back, 6 bases at V and 0 bases at J, with 11 bases in the middle. The CDR3 consists of 14 residues. In germline, CDR1 is SNHLY, CDR2 FYNNEI. The CDR3 protein is CASRIKQLNTEAFF. The CDR3 coding sequence is TGTGCCAGCAGGATTAAACAGTTGAACACTGAAGCTTTCTTT. Full variable domain (missing parts from reference TRBV2 and TRBJ1-1): EPEVTQTPSHQVTQMGQEVILRCVPISNHLYFYWYRQILGQKVEFLVSFYNNEISEKSEIFDDQFSVERPDGSNFTLKIRSTKLEDSAMYFCASRIKQLNTEAFFGQGTRLTVV.

This chain uses TRBV6-5 with TRBJ1-1; 9 bases are a match to TRBD1. There are 11 residues in the CDR3. The J segment lost 12 bases and the V segment lost 6 bases, leaving 5 bases of the junction unmatched. The germline V gene encodes CDR1 MNHEY and CDR2 SVGAGI. As DNA, the CDR3 is TGTGCCAGCAGGGGACAGGGTACGACTTTCTTT. Translation gives CASRGQGTTFF.

The genes are TRBV6-5 and TRBJ2-7; perhaps TRBD2 as D (5 bases). V shed 6 bases and J shed 1 base, with 10 bases lying between them. There are 13 residues in the CDR3. Germline assignment: CDR1 MNHEY and CDR2 SVGAGI. The CDR3 sequence: CASRYPGSYEQYF. As DNA, the CDR3 is TGTGCCAGCAGGTACCCGGGATCCTACGAGCAGTACTTC.

The chain carries TRBV6-5 and TRBJ2-1; maybe TRBD1 (5 bases). The CDR3 has 12 amino acids. Germline V gene lookup returns CDR1 MNHEY and CDR2 SVGAGI. V lost 8 bases and J lost 7, with 12 bases in between. CDR3 in DNA: TGTGCCAGCTCCTGGGGCATGAATGAGCAGTTCTTC. Translation: CASSWGMNEQFF.

This chain joins TRBV5-1 and TRBJ2-7, with D tentatively TRBD2 (6 bases). CDR3 length: 14 residues. Germline CDR1 is SGHRS and CDR2 is YFSETQ. The CDR3 DNA reads TGTGCCAGCAGGCCCGGACTAAACGCGGGGGAGCAGTACGTC. Encoded protein: CASRPGLNAGEQYV.

The rearrangement uses TRBV7-9 and TRBJ1-2, with D unclear. V gave up 1 base and J gave up 5 bases, with 14 bases separating them. CDR3 length: 15 residues. The germline CDR1 and CDR2 sequences are SEHNR and FQNEAQ (reference sequence). Here the CDR3 DNA reads TGTGCCAGCAGCTTAGTTTCTTCTCGGACTTATGGCTACACCTTC. This sequence encodes CASSLVSSRTYGYTF.

The chain has TRBV5-1 and TRBJ2-7; no clear D gene. V was shortened by 0 bases and J by 2 bases, with 9 bases between the two germline ends. Germline CDR1 SGHRS, CDR2 YFSETQ. The CDR3 length is 14 residues. In DNA, the CDR3 is TGCGCCAGCAGCTTGGCCATCGAGGCCTACGAGCAGTACTTC. As protein: CASSLAIEAYEQYF.